This T cell receptor beta chain emerged from a study of CD8 T cells in Susac syndrome. With random hexamers, 0.5 to 1 ug RNA was reverse transcribed. The method of amplification for TCR beta CDR3 was immunoSEQ multiplex PCR, covering 54 Vbeta and 13 Jbeta. TCRdb reprocessed the immunoSEQ multiplex PCR reads with MiXCR, giving one entry per CDR3 protein. Of tens of thousands of distinct CDR3 sequences in the sample, 93% were seen once. Remarks on this clonotype: Antigen specificity is unknown.

V shed 4 bases, J shed 0 bases, and the junction held 8 bases outside the gene matches. Per germline, CDR1 PRHDT and CDR2 FYEKMQ (reference sequence). This CDR3 has 18 residues. The study sequenced TCR beta in blood CD8+ and CD4+ T cells. Negative isolation was used for CD8+ and CD4+ T cells, and FACS enrichment was applied to TEMRA cells. Study observations and caveats: Only a relatively small number of individuals were included in the TCR sequencing and HLA analysis.

The sequenced material came from CD8+ T cells from PBMCs. This TCR derives from a human donor in good health. V gene TRBV13 combines with J gene TRBJ2-7, with 14 nucleotides matching TRBD2. The CDR3 region has the DNA TGTGCCAGCAGCTCGACTAGCGGGAGGGGAGAAAGCTCCTACGAGCAGTACTTC. Translated: CASSSTSGRGESSYEQYF.